These T cell receptor beta chains were read from a single sample in a study of T-cell reconstitution after alpha-beta-depleted transplantation in children. TCRdb called the PCR reads again in MiXCR, with one record for every CDR3 protein. The sample has 500,000 to 650,000 distinct CDR3 sequences, approximately 13% seen once. The sequences come from PBMCs, mostly from graft donor cells, collected 360 days after TCRalphabeta/CD19-depleted stem cell transplant. These receptor sequences come from a male patient younger than 18 who had a stem cell transplant for acute myeloid leukemia, so the T cells may come from the graft donor. CDR3s include the opening cysteine and the closing phenylalanine or tryptophan. Each record gives: D gene, J gene, V gene, clone size, CDR3 DNA, CDR3 protein. D genes are given only for firm matches. The size field is filled for only some rows; it gives once, few, many or a size class.

>TRBD2|TRBJ2-3|TRBV5-6|many
TGTGCCAGCAGCCCACTAGCGGGAAAATGGGATACGCAGTATTTT
CASSPLAGKWDTQYF
>.|TRBJ2-7|TRBV7-9|many
TGTGCCAGCAGCTCGGGACTCCTACCCTACGAGCAGTACTTC
CASSSGLLPYEQYF
>.|TRBJ1-2|TRBV25-1|.
TGTGCCAGCAGTGCCAGCTGGGGTGGCTACACCTTC
CASSASWGGYTF
>.|TRBJ2-5|TRBV20-1|many
TGCAGTCGGGGGACCCAGTACTTC
CSRGTQYF
>TRBD1|TRBJ1-4|TRBV7-2|many
TGTGCCACCAAATACGGGACAGCTAATGAAAAACTGTTTTTT
CATKYGTANEKLFF
>.|TRBJ2-5|TRBV12-3/TRBV12-4|few
TGTGCCAGCAGGGCCGGAAAAGAGACCCAGTACTTC
CASRAGKETQYF
>.|TRBJ1-3|TRBV28|.
TGTGCCAGCAGTGACGGACAGCGCCCTGGAAACACCATATATTTT
CASSDGQRPGNTIYF
>.|TRBJ2-7|TRBV7-2|many
TGTGCCAGCAGCTTAGTACCGGGCTCCTACGAGCAGTACTTC
CASSLVPGSYEQYF
>TRBD1|TRBJ2-4|TRBV20-1|.
TGCAGTGCGAGGGGGCAGGTCATGTCGGACATTCAGTACTTC
CSARGQVMSDIQYF
>TRBD2|TRBJ2-4|TRBV20-1|few
TGCAGCTTCGGGGGACTAGCGGACCTAATAGCCAAAAACATTCAGTACTTC
CSFGGLADLIAKNIQYF
>.|TRBJ2-5|TRBV20-1|.
TGCAGTGCCGACGCCGGGGAGACCCAGTACTTC
CSADAGETQYF
>TRBD2|TRBJ2-7|TRBV25-1|.
TGTGCCAGCAGTGAATTCCCATCAGCGGGAGGGGTCTCCTACGAGCAGTACTTC
CASSEFPSAGGVSYEQYF
>.|TRBJ2-2|TRBV28|many
TGTGCCAACCGGGACGTCAACACCGGGGAGCTGTTTTTT
CANRDVNTGELFF
>TRBD1|TRBJ2-5|TRBV30|few
TGTGCCTGGAGTGTAATCTCCGCAGGGGGCTGGGAGACCCAGTACTTC
CAWSVISAGGWETQYF
>.|TRBJ2-1|TRBV7-9|few
TGTGCCCTCGCTTTCTCCTACAATGAGCAGTTCTTC
CALAFSYNEQFF
>TRBD2|TRBJ2-2|TRBV7-2|.
TGTGCCAGCGCCCTAGCGGGAGGAACCGGGGAGCTGTTTTTT
CASALAGGTGELFF
>TRBD1|TRBJ1-5|TRBV15|.
TGTGCCACCAACGACAGGGCGAGGAGCAATCAGCCCCAGCATTTT
CATNDRARSNQPQHF
>TRBD2|TRBJ2-7|TRBV6-5|.
TGTGCCAGCAGTTACTCAGTGGTTGGCCCGGGAGGAGTTCAGGAGCAGTACTTC
CASSYSVVGPGGVQEQYF
>.|TRBJ2-5|TRBV9|.
TGTGCCAGCAGCGTAGTTGGAGGGGGCGCCCCACAAGAGACCCAGTACTTC
CASSVVGGGAPQETQYF
>TRBD2|TRBJ2-7|TRBV4-3|.
TGCGCCAGCAGCCAGCACCCCACAAACCGATTGACTAGCTGGCCTGACGAGCAGTACTTC
CASSQHPTNRLTSWPDEQYF
>TRBD2|TRBJ2-7|TRBV7-2|few
TGTGCCAGCAGCTTAGTTACTCCTAGCGGGACCTACGAGCAGTACTTC
CASSLVTPSGTYEQYF
>.|TRBJ2-3|TRBV6-5|few
TGTGCCAGCAGTTACGGGGTCGCGGATACGCAGTATTTT
CASSYGVADTQYF
>TRBD1|TRBJ2-2|TRBV7-9|many
TGTGCCAGCAGCCCCATCCGACAGGGCTTGCCCGGGGAGCTGTTTTTT
CASSPIRQGLPGELFF
>.|TRBJ1-1|TRBV13|many
TGTGCCAGCAGCTTAGTAGCAGGACTTAACACTGAAGCTTTCTTT
CASSLVAGLNTEAFF
>.|TRBJ2-5|TRBV20-1|many
TGCAGTGCCCTATCTGGGGGCGGAGAGACCCAGTACTTC
CSALSGGGETQYF
>TRBD2|TRBJ2-2|TRBV30|.
TGTGCCTGGAGTCCTTGGGCGGGAGGGGAGACCGGGGAGCTGTTTTTT
CAWSPWAGGETGELFF
>.|TRBJ2-7|TRBV29-1|.
TGCAGCGTTGATGGGCAGGGCGAGCAGTACTTC
CSVDGQGEQYF
>.|TRBJ2-1|TRBV12-3/TRBV12-4|.
TGTGCCAGCAGGGCGGTATCCTACAATGAGCAGTTCTTC
CASRAVSYNEQFF
>TRBD2|TRBJ2-5|TRBV4-3|few
TGCGCCAGCAGCCCGAGTAGCGGGCAGATGATGACGCAGTACTTC
CASSPSSGQMMTQYF
>TRBD1|TRBJ1-3|TRBV29-1|.
TGCAGCGTCCACAGACAGGGATGGGGTGGAAACACCATATATTTT
CSVHRQGWGGNTIYF
>.|TRBJ2-1|TRBV12-3/TRBV12-4|many
TGTGCCAGCAGCCCGGGTCCCCAGGCAGCCTATGAGCAGTTCTTC
CASSPGPQAAYEQFF
>TRBD2|TRBJ2-7|TRBV7-2|many
TGCGCCAGCAGCTCCTTAGCGGGAGTCGGAGAGCAGTACTTC
CASSSLAGVGEQYF
>.|TRBJ2-5|TRBV20-1|.
TGCAGTGCTAGAGGACAGGCGGAGACCCAGTACTTC
CSARGQAETQYF
>TRBD2|TRBJ2-1|TRBV7-7|many
TGTGCTAGCAGCCCGAACCTTGGACTAGCGGGAGTGTCTGAGCAGTTCTTC
CASSPNLGLAGVSEQFF
>.|TRBJ2-3|TRBV4-2|few
TGTGCCAGCAGCCAAGCGGACACAGATACGCAGTATTTT
CASSQADTDTQYF
>TRBD2|TRBJ2-7|TRBV6-5|many
TGTGCCAGCAGTTACTCGAGACTAGCGGGTTCCTACGAGCAGTACTTC
CASSYSRLAGSYEQYF
>.|TRBJ2-5|TRBV28|few
TGTGCCAGCAGTTTTGACAGACGGAGAGAGACCCAGTACTTC
CASSFDRRRETQYF
>.|TRBJ1-4|TRBV28|.
TGTGCCAGCAGTTCCCCCAGACAGGATGGGGATGAAAAACTGTTTTTT
CASSSPRQDGDEKLFF
>TRBD1|TRBJ1-1|TRBV6-5|many
TGTGCCAGCAGGGGACAGGGATTAATGAATCCGAACACTGAAGCTTTCTTT
CASRGQGLMNPNTEAFF
>.|TRBJ2-7|TRBV4-3|many
TGCGCCAGCAGCCAAGATCCAGGGCCCTACGAGCAGTACTTC
CASSQDPGPYEQYF
>TRBD2|TRBJ2-2|TRBV11-1|few
TGTGCCAGCAGCTTATATGCTAGCGGGAGGACGAAATATAACACCGGGGAGCTGTTTTTT
CASSLYASGRTKYNTGELFF
>TRBD2|TRBJ2-1|TRBV7-2|.
TGTGCCAGCAGCTTAGCGGGACTAGCGGGAGGGCCGATAGTATCTGAGCAGTTCTTC
CASSLAGLAGGPIVSEQFF
>.|TRBJ2-1|TRBV20-1|few
TGCAGTGCTAGCTTCCCCATTAGATTTTCTCCCTACAATGAGCAGTTCTTC
CSASFPIRFSPYNEQFF
>TRBD2|TRBJ2-1|TRBV29-1|.
TGCAGCGTCGTGGGACTAGCGGCCTACAATGAGCAGTTCTTC
CSVVGLAAYNEQFF